This T cell receptor beta chain appears in the sequencing data of a study of shared clonotypes between healthy human individuals. Study-wide results and caveats: Relative to memory subsets, naive subsets generally showed larger estimated richness. Compared with clonotypes that all four donors shared, non-shared clonotypes had lower generation probabilities.

The investigators split CD4+ cells into a CD45RA+ naive subset and a CD45RA-negative memory subset. Comments on this clone: No antigen is known for it.

This CDR3 is built from 15 residues. V lost 1 base, J lost 0 bases, and 9 bases lay in between. The V gene's germline CDR1 is SGHRS and CDR2 YFSETQ. The deep-level immunoSEQ assay was used. Only in-frame clones appear in the TCRdb table, and some are missing; sequencing was by immunoSEQ multiplex PCR. Counted here are about 960,000 clones, around three quarters occurring once; the ten biggest clones make up roughly 1.5%. The receptor was derived from a man aged 18-30 years in good health. The chain recombines TRBV5-1 with TRBJ2-3; D is perhaps TRBD1 or TRBD2 (5 bases each). Sequenced sample: memory CD4+ T cells sorted from blood. Sample subset: CD45RA-negative fraction. CDR3 in DNA: TGCGCCAGCAGCTTGTTGGGACCGAGCACAGATACGCAGTATTTT. Residues: CASSLLGPSTDTQYF.